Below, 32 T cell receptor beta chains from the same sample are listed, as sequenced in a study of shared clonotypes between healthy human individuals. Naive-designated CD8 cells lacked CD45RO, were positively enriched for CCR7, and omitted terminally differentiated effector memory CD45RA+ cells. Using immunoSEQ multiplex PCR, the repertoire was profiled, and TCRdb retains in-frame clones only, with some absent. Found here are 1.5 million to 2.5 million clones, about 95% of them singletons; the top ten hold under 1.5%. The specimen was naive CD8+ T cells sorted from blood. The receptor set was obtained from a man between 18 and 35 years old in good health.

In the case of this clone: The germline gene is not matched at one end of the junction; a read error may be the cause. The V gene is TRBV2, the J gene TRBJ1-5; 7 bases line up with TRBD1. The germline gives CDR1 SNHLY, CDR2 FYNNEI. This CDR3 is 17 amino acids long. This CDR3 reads CASSEAFGTDSIQPQHF. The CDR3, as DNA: TGTGCCAGCAGTGAAGCCTTCGGGACAGATAGCATTCAGCCCCAGCATTTT.

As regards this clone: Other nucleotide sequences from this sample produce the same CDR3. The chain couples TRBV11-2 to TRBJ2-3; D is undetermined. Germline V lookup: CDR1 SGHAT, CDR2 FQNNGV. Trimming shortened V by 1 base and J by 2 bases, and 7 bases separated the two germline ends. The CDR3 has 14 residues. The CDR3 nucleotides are TGTGCCAGCAGCTTAGGGCCGGTCACAGATACGCAGTATTTT. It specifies CASSLGPVTDTQYF. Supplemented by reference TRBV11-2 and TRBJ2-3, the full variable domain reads EAGVAQSPRYKIIEKRQSVAFWCNPISGHATLYWYQQILGQGPKLLIQFQNNGVVDDSQLPKDRFSAERLKGVDSTLKIQPAKLEDSAVYLCASSLGPVTDTQYFGPGTRLTVL.

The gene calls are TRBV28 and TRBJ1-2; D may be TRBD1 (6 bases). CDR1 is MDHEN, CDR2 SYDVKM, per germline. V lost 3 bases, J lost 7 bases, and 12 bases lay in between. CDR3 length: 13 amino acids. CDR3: CASSFPQGFGYTF. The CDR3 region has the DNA TGTGCCAGCAGTTTCCCACAGGGTTTTGGCTACACCTTC.

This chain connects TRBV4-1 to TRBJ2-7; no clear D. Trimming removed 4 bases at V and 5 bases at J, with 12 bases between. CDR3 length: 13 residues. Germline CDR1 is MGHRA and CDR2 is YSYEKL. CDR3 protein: CASSPSLWDEQYF. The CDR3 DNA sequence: TGCGCCAGCAGCCCCAGCCTTTGGGACGAGCAGTACTTC.

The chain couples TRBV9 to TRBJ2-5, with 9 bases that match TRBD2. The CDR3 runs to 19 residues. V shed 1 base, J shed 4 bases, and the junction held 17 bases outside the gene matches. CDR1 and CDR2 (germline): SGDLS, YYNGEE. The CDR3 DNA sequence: TGTGCCAGCAGCGTACCGGCCCTGGGAGCGGGGGGCCGCGGAGAGACCCAGTACTTC. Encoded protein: CASSVPALGAGGRGETQYF.

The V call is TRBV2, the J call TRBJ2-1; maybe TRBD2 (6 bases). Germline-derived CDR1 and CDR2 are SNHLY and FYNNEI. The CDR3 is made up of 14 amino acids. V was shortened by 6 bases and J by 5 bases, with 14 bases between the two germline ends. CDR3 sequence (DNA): TGTGCCAGCAGGGTAGCGGTTATAAACAATGAGCAGTTCTTC. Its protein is CASRVAVINNEQFF.

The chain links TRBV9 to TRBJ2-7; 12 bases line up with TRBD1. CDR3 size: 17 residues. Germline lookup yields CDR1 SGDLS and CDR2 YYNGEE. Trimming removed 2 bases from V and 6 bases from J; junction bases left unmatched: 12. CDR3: CASSVDPTGTGGFEQYF. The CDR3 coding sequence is TGTGCCAGCAGCGTGGATCCAACCGGGACAGGGGGCTTCGAGCAGTACTTC.

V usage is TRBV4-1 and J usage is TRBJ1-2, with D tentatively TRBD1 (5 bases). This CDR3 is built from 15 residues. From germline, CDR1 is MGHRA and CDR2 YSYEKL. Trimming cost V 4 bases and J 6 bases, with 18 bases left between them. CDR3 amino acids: CASSPGGGNPHGYTF. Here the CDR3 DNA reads TGCGCCAGCAGCCCGGGGGGTGGGAACCCTCATGGCTACACCTTC.

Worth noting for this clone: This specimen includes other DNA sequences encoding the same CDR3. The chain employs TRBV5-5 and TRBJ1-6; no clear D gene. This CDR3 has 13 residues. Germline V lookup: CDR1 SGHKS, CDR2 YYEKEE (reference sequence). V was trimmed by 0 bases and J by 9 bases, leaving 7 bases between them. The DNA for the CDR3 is TGTGCCAGCAGCTTGGGCACTGGTTCACCCCTCCACTTT. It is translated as CASSLGTGSPLHF.

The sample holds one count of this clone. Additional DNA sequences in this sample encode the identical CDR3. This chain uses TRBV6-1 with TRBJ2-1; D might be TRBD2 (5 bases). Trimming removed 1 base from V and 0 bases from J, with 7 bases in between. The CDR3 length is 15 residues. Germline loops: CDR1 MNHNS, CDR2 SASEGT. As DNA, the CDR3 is TGTGCCAGCAGTGAAGGGAGGAGCTCCTACAATGAGCAGTTCTTC. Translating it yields CASSEGRSSYNEQFF.

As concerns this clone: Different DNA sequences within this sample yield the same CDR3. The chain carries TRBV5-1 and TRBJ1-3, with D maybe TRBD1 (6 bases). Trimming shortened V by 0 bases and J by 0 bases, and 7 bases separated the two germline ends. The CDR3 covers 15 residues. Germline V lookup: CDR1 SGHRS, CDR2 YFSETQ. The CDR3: CASSLEGGSGNTIYF. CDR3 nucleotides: TGCGCCAGCAGCTTGGAGGGGGGCTCTGGAAACACCATATATTTT.

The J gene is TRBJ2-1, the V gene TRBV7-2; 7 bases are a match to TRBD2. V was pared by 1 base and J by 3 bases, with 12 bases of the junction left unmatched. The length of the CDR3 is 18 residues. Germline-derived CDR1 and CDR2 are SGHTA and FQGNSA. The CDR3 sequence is CASSLEGRTSEIYNEQFF. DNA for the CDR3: TGTGCCAGCAGCTTAGAGGGTCGTACTAGCGAGATCTACAATGAGCAGTTCTTC.

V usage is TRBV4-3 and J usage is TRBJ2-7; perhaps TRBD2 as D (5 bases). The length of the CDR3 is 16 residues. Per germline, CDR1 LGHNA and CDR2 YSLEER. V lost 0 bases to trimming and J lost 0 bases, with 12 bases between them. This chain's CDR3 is CASSQDRTLSSYEQYF. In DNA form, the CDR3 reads TGCGCCAGCAGCCAAGATAGGACTCTCAGCTCCTACGAGCAGTACTTC.

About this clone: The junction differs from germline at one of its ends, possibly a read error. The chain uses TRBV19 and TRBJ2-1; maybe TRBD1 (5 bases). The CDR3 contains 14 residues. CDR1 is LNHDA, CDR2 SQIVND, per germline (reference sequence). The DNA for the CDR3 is TGTGCCAGTAGCATAGATTCAGGGATCAATGAGCAGTTCTTC. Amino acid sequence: CASSIDSGINEQFF.

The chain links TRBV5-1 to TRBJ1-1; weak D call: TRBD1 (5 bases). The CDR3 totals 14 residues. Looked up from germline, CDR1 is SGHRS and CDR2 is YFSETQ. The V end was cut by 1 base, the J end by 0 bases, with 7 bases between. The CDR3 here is CASSLRQLNTEAFF. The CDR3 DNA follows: TGCGCCAGCAGCTTGCGACAGCTGAACACTGAAGCTTTCTTT.

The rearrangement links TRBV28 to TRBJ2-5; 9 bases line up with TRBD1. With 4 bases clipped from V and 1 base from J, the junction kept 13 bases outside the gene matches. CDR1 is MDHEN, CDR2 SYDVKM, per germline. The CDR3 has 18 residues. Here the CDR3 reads CASSYAPGQGVGQETQYF. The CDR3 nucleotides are TGTGCCAGCAGTTATGCCCCGGGACAGGGAGTCGGCCAAGAGACCCAGTACTTC.

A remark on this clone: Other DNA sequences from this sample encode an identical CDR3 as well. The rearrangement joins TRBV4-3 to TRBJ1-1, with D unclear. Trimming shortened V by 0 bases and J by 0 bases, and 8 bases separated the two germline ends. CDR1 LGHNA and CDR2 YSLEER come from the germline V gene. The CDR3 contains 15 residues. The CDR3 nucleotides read TGCGCCAGCAGCCAAGATGGCCTCATGAACACTGAAGCTTTCTTT. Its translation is CASSQDGLMNTEAFF.

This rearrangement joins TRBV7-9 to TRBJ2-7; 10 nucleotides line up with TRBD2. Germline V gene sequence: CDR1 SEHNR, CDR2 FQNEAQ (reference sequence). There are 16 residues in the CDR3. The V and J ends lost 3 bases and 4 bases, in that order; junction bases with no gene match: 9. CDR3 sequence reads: CASSLLAGAGLYEQYF. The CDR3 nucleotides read TGTGCCAGCAGCTTGCTAGCGGGAGCTGGTTTGTACGAGCAGTACTTC.

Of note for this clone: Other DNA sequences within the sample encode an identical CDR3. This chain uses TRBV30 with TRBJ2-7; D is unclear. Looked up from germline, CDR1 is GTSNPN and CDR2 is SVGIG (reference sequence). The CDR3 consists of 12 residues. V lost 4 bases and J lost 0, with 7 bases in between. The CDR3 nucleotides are TGTGCCTGGAAAGGCGACTCCTACGAGCAGTACTTC. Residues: CAWKGDSYEQYF.

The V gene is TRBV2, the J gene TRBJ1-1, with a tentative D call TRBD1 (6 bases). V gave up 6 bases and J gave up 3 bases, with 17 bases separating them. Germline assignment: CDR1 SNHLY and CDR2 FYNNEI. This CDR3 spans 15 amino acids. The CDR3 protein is CASRGGHRWDTEAFF. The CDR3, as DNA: TGTGCCAGCAGGGGGGGCCACAGATGGGACACTGAAGCTTTCTTT.

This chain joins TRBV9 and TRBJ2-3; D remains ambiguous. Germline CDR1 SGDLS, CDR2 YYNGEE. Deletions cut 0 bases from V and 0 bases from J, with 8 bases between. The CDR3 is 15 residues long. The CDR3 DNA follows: TGTGCCAGCAGCGTAGACGGCTTCAGCACAGATACGCAGTATTTT. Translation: CASSVDGFSTDTQYF.

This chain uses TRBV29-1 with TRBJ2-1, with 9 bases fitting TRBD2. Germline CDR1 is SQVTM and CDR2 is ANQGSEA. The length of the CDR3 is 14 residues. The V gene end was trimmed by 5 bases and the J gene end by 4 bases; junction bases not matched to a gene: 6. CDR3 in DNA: TGCAGCGTTTTTAGCGGGAGCAAATACAATGAGCAGTTCTTC. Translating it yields CSVFSGSKYNEQFF.

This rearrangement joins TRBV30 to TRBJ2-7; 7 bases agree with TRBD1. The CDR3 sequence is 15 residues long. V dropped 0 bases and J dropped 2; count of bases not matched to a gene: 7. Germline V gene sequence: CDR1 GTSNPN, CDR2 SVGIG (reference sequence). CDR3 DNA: TGTGCCTGGAGTGTACTATCAGGGGGACCCTACGAGCAGTACTTC. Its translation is CAWSVLSGGPYEQYF.

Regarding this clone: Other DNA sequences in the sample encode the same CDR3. DNA of the CDR3: TGCAGCGTTGTTGACTCCACAGATACGCAGTATTTT. It is translated as CSVVDSTDTQYF. The chain joins TRBV29-1 to TRBJ2-3; D uncertain. Germline CDR1 reads SQVTM; CDR2 reads ANQGSEA. Trimming stripped 4 bases from V and 2 bases from J, with 7 bases between. The CDR3 covers 12 residues.

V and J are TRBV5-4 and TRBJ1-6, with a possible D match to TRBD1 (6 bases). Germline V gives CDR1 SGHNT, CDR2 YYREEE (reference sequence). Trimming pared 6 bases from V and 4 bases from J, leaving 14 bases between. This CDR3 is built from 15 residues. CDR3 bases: TGTGCCAGCACCGCGGACAGAGGTTATAATTCACCCCTCCACTTT. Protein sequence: CASTADRGYNSPLHF.

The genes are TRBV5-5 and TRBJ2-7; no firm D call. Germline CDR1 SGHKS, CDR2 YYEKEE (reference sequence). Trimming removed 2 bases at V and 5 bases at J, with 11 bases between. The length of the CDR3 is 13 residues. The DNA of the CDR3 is TGTGCCAGCAGCTTCCCGGCAGAGAACGAGCAGTACTTC. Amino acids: CASSFPAENEQYF. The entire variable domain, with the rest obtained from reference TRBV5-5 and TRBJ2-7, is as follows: DAGVTQSPTHLIKTRGQQVTLRCSPISGHKSVSWYQQVLGQGPQFIFQYYEKEERGRGNFPDRFSARQFPNYSSELNVNALLLGDSALYLCASSFPAENEQYFGPGTRLTVT.

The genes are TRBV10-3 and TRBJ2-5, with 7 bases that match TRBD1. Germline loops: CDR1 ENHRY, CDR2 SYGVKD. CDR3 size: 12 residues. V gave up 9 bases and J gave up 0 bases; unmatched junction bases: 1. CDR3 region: CAIGTDQETQYF. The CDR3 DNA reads TGTGCCATAGGGACAGACCAAGAGACCCAGTACTTC.

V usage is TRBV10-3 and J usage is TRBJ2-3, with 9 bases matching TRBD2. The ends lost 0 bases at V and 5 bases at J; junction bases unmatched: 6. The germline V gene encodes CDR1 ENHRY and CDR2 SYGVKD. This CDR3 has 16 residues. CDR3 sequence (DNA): TGTGCCATCAGTGAGTCGATTGGCGGGGGGGAAGATACGCAGTATTTT. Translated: CAISESIGGGEDTQYF.

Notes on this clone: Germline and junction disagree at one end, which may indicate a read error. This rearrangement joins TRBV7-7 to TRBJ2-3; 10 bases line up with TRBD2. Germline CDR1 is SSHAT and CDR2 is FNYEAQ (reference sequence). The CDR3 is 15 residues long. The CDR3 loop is CASSFLAGGSDTQYF. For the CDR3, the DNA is TGTGCTAGCAGCTTTTTAGCGGGGGGCTCAGATACGCAGTATTTT.

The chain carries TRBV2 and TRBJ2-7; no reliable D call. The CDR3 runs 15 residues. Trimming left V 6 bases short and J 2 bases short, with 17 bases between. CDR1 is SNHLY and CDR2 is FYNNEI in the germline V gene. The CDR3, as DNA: TGTGCCAGCAGGGCCCTGTTGACCTTAACCTACGAGCAGTACTTC. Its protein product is CASRALLTLTYEQYF.

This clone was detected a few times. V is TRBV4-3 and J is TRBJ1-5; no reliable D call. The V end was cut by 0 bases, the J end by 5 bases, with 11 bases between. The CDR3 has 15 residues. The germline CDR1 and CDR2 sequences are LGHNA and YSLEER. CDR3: CASSQDIGSYQPQHF. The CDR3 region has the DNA TGCGCCAGCAGCCAAGATATTGGCAGCTATCAGCCCCAGCATTTT.

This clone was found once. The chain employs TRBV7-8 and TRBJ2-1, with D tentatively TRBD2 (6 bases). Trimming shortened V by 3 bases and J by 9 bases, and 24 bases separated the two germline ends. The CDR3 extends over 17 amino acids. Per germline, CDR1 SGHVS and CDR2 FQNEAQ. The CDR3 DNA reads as TGTGCCAGCAGCTTCGGGGAGGAGGGGCGGGAAACCTTTGAGCAGTTCTTC. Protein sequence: CASSFGEEGRETFEQFF.